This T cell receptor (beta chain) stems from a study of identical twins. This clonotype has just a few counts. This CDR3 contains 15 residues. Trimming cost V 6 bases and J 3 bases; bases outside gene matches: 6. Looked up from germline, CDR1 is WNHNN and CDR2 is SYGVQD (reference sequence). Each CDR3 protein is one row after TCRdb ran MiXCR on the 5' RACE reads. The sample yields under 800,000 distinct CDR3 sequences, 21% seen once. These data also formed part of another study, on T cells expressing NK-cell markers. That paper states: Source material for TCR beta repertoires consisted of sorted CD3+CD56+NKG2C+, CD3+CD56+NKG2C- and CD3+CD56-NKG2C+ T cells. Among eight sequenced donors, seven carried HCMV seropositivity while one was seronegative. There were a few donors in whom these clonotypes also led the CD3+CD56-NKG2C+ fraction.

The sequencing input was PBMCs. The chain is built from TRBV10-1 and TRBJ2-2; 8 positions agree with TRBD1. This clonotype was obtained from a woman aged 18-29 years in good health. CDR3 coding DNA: TGCGCCAGCAGGTCCGACAGGGGCGACACCGGGGAGCTGTTTTTT. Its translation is CASRSDRGDTGELFF.